The clone carrying this T cell receptor (beta chain) was detected once. This specimen includes other DNA sequences encoding the same CDR3. The CDR3 extends over 13 amino acids. Trimming removed 1 base from V and 3 bases from J, with 6 bases in between. Germline CDR1 and CDR2: SGHRS and YFSETQ. The data were produced by immunoSEQ multiplex PCR, yet TCRdb's version contains in-frame clones alone and is incomplete. The table shows 550,000 to 850,000 clones, with about two thirds occurring only once. These data are taken from a study of shared clonotypes between healthy human individuals. The sample consisted of memory CD4+ T cells sorted from blood. Subset denoted: CD45RA-negative fraction. This sequence was found in a woman in her 30s in good health. The V call is TRBV5-1, the J call TRBJ2-3; D is unresolved. The CDR3 DNA sequence: TGCGCCAGCAGCTTGAGTGGGACAGATACGCAGTATTTT. Protein product: CASSLSGTDTQYF.